This T cell receptor (beta chain) was sequenced in a study of blood T cell repertoires in COVID-19. Looking at the study overall: PBMCs, B-cell-depleted T cells, or T cells were the source of the cDNA or gDNA that made up the material.

As handled by the study authors: How many nucleated cells were present was estimated from reference gene primer amplification. This table comes from immunoSEQ multiplex PCR, and its TCRdb copy is limited to in-frame clones, with some not included. The DNA gave D and trimming, while V, J and clone size come from that table. The sample has 60,000 to 75,000 clones, over 60% seen once. The CDR3 is made up of 14 amino acids. The V gene's germline CDR1 is LNHDA and CDR2 SQIVND (reference sequence). V was trimmed by 3 bases and J by 4 bases, leaving 11 bases between them. This TCR came from a woman between 45 and 60 years old with active or convalescent COVID-19. The sample taken for sequencing was peripheral blood. The chain couples TRBV19 to TRBJ2-3, with D possibly TRBD1 on 5 matching bases. The CDR3 DNA follows: TGTGCCAGTAGTATGGGGTGGGGCCCAGATACGCAGTATTTT. Encoded protein: CASSMGWGPDTQYF.